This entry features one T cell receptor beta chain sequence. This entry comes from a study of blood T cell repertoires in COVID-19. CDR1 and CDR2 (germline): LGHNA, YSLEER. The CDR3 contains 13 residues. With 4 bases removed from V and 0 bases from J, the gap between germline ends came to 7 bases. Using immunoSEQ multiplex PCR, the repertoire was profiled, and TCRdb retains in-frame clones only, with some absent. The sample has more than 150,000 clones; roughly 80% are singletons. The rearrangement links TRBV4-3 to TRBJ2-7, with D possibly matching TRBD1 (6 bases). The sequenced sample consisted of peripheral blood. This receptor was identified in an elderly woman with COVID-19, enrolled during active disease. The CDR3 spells CASSPGVSYEQYF. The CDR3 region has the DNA TGCGCCAGCAGCCCAGGGGTCTCCTACGAGCAGTACTTC.